The 27 T cell receptor beta chains listed next were all sequenced from one sample in a study of blood T cell repertoires in COVID-19. Profiled with immunoSEQ multiplex PCR; TCRdb holds only in-frame clones, not every one. The table lists some 100,000 clones, approximately 93% of them singletons. Material: peripheral blood. These receptors all come from a middle-aged man with active COVID-19.

This clone has a handful of counts. The J gene is TRBJ2-1, the V gene TRBV30; possible D gene TRBD1, 6 bases. This CDR3 contains 14 residues. CDR1 is GTSNPN and CDR2 is SVGIG in the germline V gene (reference sequence). Trimming took off 3 bases at V and 7 bases at J, with 16 bases between the two ends. In nucleotides, the CDR3 is TGTGCCTGGAGGTGGGGCAGGGGAAAGAATGAGCAGTTCTTC. Protein sequence: CAWRWGRGKNEQFF.

The J gene is TRBJ2-1, the V gene TRBV27; 8 nucleotides agree with TRBD1. The CDR3 extends over 15 amino acids. The trim removed 5 bases at V and 7 bases at J, leaving 10 bases unmatched. Germline assignment: CDR1 MNHEY and CDR2 SMNVEV (reference sequence). This chain's CDR3 is CASSHARQGRNEQFF. Here the CDR3 DNA reads TGTGCCAGCAGTCACGCCCGACAGGGGAGGAATGAGCAGTTCTTC.

This clone was seen just once. The CDR3 sequence: CASSYSASGHSNEQFF. The CDR3 DNA sequence: TGTGCCAGCAGTTACTCGGCTAGCGGCCACTCCAATGAGCAGTTCTTC. The chain joins TRBV6-5 to TRBJ2-1; TRBD2 agrees at 7 bases. Germline CDR1 reads MNHEY; CDR2 reads SVGAGI. V was pared by 0 bases and J by 6 bases, with 8 bases of the junction left unmatched. The CDR3 extends over 16 amino acids.

A single count supports this clone. The V call is TRBV29-1, the J call TRBJ2-1; 15 bases fit TRBD2. The CDR3 loop spans 21 amino acids. With V trimmed by 6 bases and J by 5 bases, 23 bases remained unmatched. Germline CDR1 is SQVTM and CDR2 is ANQGSEA. The CDR3 is CSVATFRTSGRAVGSDNEQFF. The CDR3 nucleotides read TGCAGCGTCGCCACTTTTAGGACTAGCGGGAGGGCCGTAGGGTCGGACAATGAGCAGTTCTTC.

V usage is TRBV11-2 and J usage is TRBJ2-2; no definite D call. The V gene's germline CDR1 is SGHAT and CDR2 FQNNGV. This CDR3 spans 15 amino acids. V lost 5 bases to trimming and J lost 4 bases, with 14 bases between them. The CDR3 protein is CASSPVGRGTGELFF. The CDR3 DNA reads TGTGCCAGCAGCCCAGTGGGCCGTGGCACCGGGGAGCTGTTTTTT.

V usage is TRBV19 and J usage is TRBJ1-1; D uncertain. Per germline, CDR1 LNHDA and CDR2 SQIVND (reference sequence). V lost 4 bases and J 7 bases, leaving 10 bases between the germline ends. The CDR3 totals 12 residues. The CDR3 sequence: CASSRQRFEAFF. The CDR3 bases are TGTGCCAGTAGTAGACAACGCTTTGAAGCTTTCTTT.

This clone was seen only once. The rearrangement joins TRBV5-5 to TRBJ2-2, with D tentatively TRBD1 (5 bases). V lost 4 bases to trimming and J lost 1 base, with 8 bases between them. Germline CDR1 reads SGHKS; CDR2 reads YYEKEE (reference sequence). This CDR3 comprises 14 residues. The CDR3: CASSIQGNTGELFF. The CDR3 DNA is TGTGCCAGCAGCATTCAGGGGAACACCGGGGAGCTGTTTTTT. Full variable domain (remainder filled in from reference TRBV5-5 and TRBJ2-2): DAGVTQSPTHLIKTRGQQVTLRCSPISGHKSVSWYQQVLGQGPQFIFQYYEKEERGRGNFPDRFSARQFPNYSSELNVNALLLGDSALYLCASSIQGNTGELFFGEGSRLTVL.

This CDR3 reads CASRRTANMNTEAFF. CDR3 nucleotides: TGTGCCAGCAGGCGGACAGCGAATATGAACACTGAAGCTTTCTTT. The V and J genes are TRBV11-3 and TRBJ1-1; D possibly corresponds to TRBD1 (6 bases). This CDR3 has 15 amino acids. Trimming shortened V by 6 bases and J by 0 bases, and 14 bases separated the two germline ends. CDR1 and CDR2 from the germline V gene are SGHNT and YENEEA.

The chain carries TRBV7-8 and TRBJ2-5; TRBD2 is a possible D gene (6 bases). The germline V gene has CDR1 SGHVS and CDR2 FQNEAQ. V was shortened by 5 bases and J by 2 bases, with 12 bases between the two germline ends. The CDR3 consists of 14 residues. The CDR3 reads CASSLLGGQETQYF. Here the CDR3 DNA reads TGTGCCAGCAGCCTACTAGGAGGGCAAGAGACCCAGTACTTC.

The chain couples TRBV29-1 to TRBJ2-4; 11 bases map to TRBD2. This CDR3 region has 15 residues. Germline loops: CDR1 SQVTM, CDR2 ANQGSEA. V lost 7 bases and J lost 0; bases outside the gene matches: 5. In DNA, the CDR3 is TGCAGCGCACTGACTAGCGGGGTAGCCAAAAACATTCAGTACTTC. Protein product: CSALTSGVAKNIQYF.

A few counts support this clone. The chain recombines TRBV29-1 with TRBJ1-2, with 7 bases identical to TRBD1. The CDR3 contains 12 residues. The V segment lost 6 bases and the J segment 4 bases; nucleotides outside the gene matches: 5. CDR1 and CDR2 (germline): SQVTM, ANQGSEA. DNA of the CDR3: TGCAGCGTCGAACAGGGGAGCTATGGCTACACCTTC. It yields the protein CSVEQGSYGYTF.

V and J are TRBV19 and TRBJ1-3, with D uncertain. This CDR3 is built from 14 residues. The germline gives CDR1 LNHDA, CDR2 SQIVND (reference sequence). Trimming removed 5 bases at V and 2 bases at J, with 10 bases between. CDR3 sequence reads: CASSGREAGNTIYF. CDR3 nucleotides: TGTGCCAGTAGTGGCCGCGAGGCTGGAAACACCATATATTTT.

About this clone itself: The sample holds other DNA sequences that translate to the same CDR3. The V call is TRBV5-1, the J call TRBJ1-6; 9 bases align to TRBD1. Germline assignment: CDR1 SGHRS and CDR2 YFSETQ. Trimming cost V 1 base and J 7 bases; bases outside gene matches: 3. The CDR3 runs 15 residues. This chain's CDR3 is CASSLSGTGNSPLHF. The CDR3 bases are TGCGCCAGCAGCTTGTCAGGGACAGGGAATTCACCCCTCCACTTT.

CDR3 sequence: CASSYEQGTEAFF. The CDR3 nucleotides read TGTGCCAGCAGTTATGAGCAGGGCACTGAAGCTTTCTTT. The rearrangement joins TRBV12-3 or TRBV12-4 to TRBJ1-1; D is possibly TRBD1 (5 bases). This CDR3 is 13 amino acids long. Trimming removed 4 bases at V and 4 bases at J, with 10 bases between.

The chain carries TRBV11-2 and TRBJ2-1, with TRBD2 matching over 8 bases. The germline V gene has CDR1 SGHAT and CDR2 FQNNGV. This CDR3 spans 15 amino acids. V lost 1 base and J lost 4; bases outside the gene matches: 3. CDR3 residues: CASSLGSGKYNEQFF. The CDR3 region has the DNA TGTGCCAGCAGCTTAGGTAGCGGGAAATACAATGAGCAGTTCTTC.

The chain employs TRBV11-2 and TRBJ1-6; TRBD1 might be the D (5 bases). Trimming removed 0 bases at V and 9 bases at J, with 12 bases between. The CDR3 runs to 15 residues. The germline V gene has CDR1 SGHAT and CDR2 FQNNGV. The CDR3 region is CASSLEGGTGSPLHF. In nucleotides, the CDR3 is TGTGCCAGCAGCTTAGAGGGAGGGACTGGTTCACCCCTCCACTTT.

The CDR3 DNA follows: TGTGCCAGCAGCTTAAGTATGACAGGTAATGAGCAGTTCTTC. Amino acids: CASSLSMTGNEQFF. The chain links TRBV7-9 to TRBJ2-1; D is perhaps TRBD1 (6 bases). The CDR3 runs 14 residues. V was clipped by 2 bases and J by 7 bases, with 12 bases between them. Germline CDR1 is SEHNR and CDR2 is FQNEAQ (reference sequence).

The genes are TRBV19 and TRBJ1-6; 7 nucleotides align to TRBD1. Germline assignment: CDR1 LNHDA and CDR2 SQIVND (reference sequence). Trimming at V came to 7 bases and at J to 0 bases, leaving 3 bases not matched to a gene. This CDR3 spans 15 amino acids. The CDR3 DNA follows: TGTGCCAGTACAGGGGGTAGCTCCTATAATTCACCCCTCCACTTT. It specifies CASTGGSSYNSPLHF.

The rearrangement joins TRBV5-1 to TRBJ1-6; 9 bases fit TRBD1. Germline trimming cut 2 bases from V and 9 bases from J; bases unmatched to any gene: 6. There are 15 residues in the CDR3. From germline, CDR1 is SGHRS and CDR2 YFSETQ. For the CDR3, the DNA is TGCGCCAGCAGCTTCGGTGGGACAGGGTTTTCACCCCTCCACTTT. This gives the protein CASSFGGTGFSPLHF. Supplemented by reference TRBV5-1 and TRBJ1-6, the full variable domain reads KAGVTQTPRYLIKTRGQQVTLSCSPISGHRSVSWYQQTPGQGLQFLFEYFSETQRNKGNFPGRFSGRQFSNSRSEMNVSTLELGDSALYLCASSFGGTGFSPLHFGNGTRLTVT.

The chain recombines TRBV9 with TRBJ2-2; 7 bases line up with TRBD1. V shed 4 bases, J shed 4 bases, and the junction held 7 bases outside the gene matches. The CDR3 consists of 15 residues. The V gene's germline CDR1 is SGDLS and CDR2 YYNGEE. CDR3 in amino acids: CASSPRGLGTGELFF. In DNA, the CDR3 is TGTGCCAGCAGCCCGAGGGGGCTGGGCACCGGGGAGCTGTTTTTT.

The V and J genes are TRBV5-1 and TRBJ1-2; the match to TRBD1 covers 7 bases. Trimming removed 2 bases from V and 2 bases from J; junction bases left unmatched: 6. Germline V gene sequence: CDR1 SGHRS, CDR2 YFSETQ. This CDR3 is built from 15 residues. The CDR3 is CASSFGAGGNYGYTF. For the CDR3, the DNA is TGCGCCAGCAGCTTCGGGGCAGGGGGAAACTATGGCTACACCTTC.

The chain carries TRBV30 and TRBJ2-1; 9 nucleotides match TRBD1. CDR3 size: 13 residues. Germline V gene lookup returns CDR1 GTSNPN and CDR2 SVGIG (reference sequence). The trim removed 5 bases at V and 10 bases at J, leaving 9 bases unmatched. This CDR3 is CAWGGTGLREQFF. Here the CDR3 DNA reads TGTGCCTGGGGGGGGACAGGGCTACGCGAGCAGTTCTTC.

This chain connects TRBV19 to TRBJ1-5; D ambiguous. This CDR3 spans 13 amino acids. Trimming removed 6 bases from V and 2 bases from J, with 8 bases in between. Germline assignment: CDR1 LNHDA and CDR2 SQIVND (reference sequence). For the CDR3, the DNA is TGTGCCAGTAGGGAGCCTGGCAATCAGCCCCAGCATTTT. This codes for CASREPGNQPQHF.

The V and J genes are TRBV10-3 and TRBJ2-3, with a possible D match to TRBD2 (5 bases). Germline-derived CDR1 and CDR2 are ENHRY and SYGVKD. V shed 0 bases and J shed 1 base, with 8 bases lying between them. The CDR3 runs 15 residues. The CDR3 here is CAISESGSGTDTQYF. DNA of the CDR3: TGTGCCATCAGTGAGTCTGGGAGTGGCACAGATACGCAGTATTTT.

The genes are TRBV18 and TRBJ2-2; perhaps TRBD2 as D (5 bases). This CDR3 region has 17 residues. Trimming took off 1 base at V and 0 bases at J, with 12 bases between the two ends. Germline V lookup: CDR1 KGHSH, CDR2 LQKENI. CDR3 in amino acids: CASSPRLVRANTGELFF. The CDR3 nucleotides read TGTGCCAGCTCACCACGGCTGGTGAGGGCGAACACCGGGGAGCTGTTTTTT.

The rearrangement joins TRBV3-1 (or the pseudogene TRBV3-2) to TRBJ2-3; 9 bases are shared with TRBD2. CDR3 length: 13 amino acids. J was trimmed by 14 bases and V by 4 bases; bases with no gene match: 10. CDR1 and CDR2 from the germline V gene are LGHDT and YNNKEL (reference sequence). CDR3 in DNA: TGTGCCAGCAGCCGGACCGGACTAGCGATCTCGTATTTT. Protein: CASSRTGLAISYF.

The chain uses TRBV7-8 and TRBJ1-6; D is ambiguous. The CDR3 runs 16 residues. Germline CDR1 and CDR2: SGHVS and FQNEAQ. Trimming removed 5 bases from V and 0 bases from J, with 11 bases in between. CDR3 in DNA: TGTGCCAGCAGCAGTTCGGGGAGCTCCTATAATTCACCCCTCCACTTT. Translating it yields CASSSSGSSYNSPLHF.